The clone carrying this TCR beta chain was recorded a few times. Its antigen remains unidentified. The data originate from a study of post-analysis software for immune sequencing data. Overall study context: Several disease courses (relapsing-remitting, secondary progressive and progressive-relapsing) of multiple sclerosis were included. Findings of the study overall: When compared against controls, multiple sclerosis patients showed significantly lower normalized Chao1 diversity. Five or six TRBV segments (TRBV5-6, TRBV5-1 and TRBV20-1 among them) occurred more frequently in patients than in controls.

Germline V lookup: CDR1 SNHLY, CDR2 FYNNEI. The V and J ends lost 6 bases and 4 bases, in that order; junction bases with no gene match: 2. This CDR3 region has 14 residues. The TCR beta cDNA libraries contained unique molecular identifiers. MiXCR, run by TCRdb on the PCR reads, gives a single entry per CDR3 protein. The sample carries about 380,000 distinct CDR3 sequences, 30% to 45% recorded once. Sequencing was done on a sample of blood. The rearrangement joins TRBV2 to TRBJ2-1; 11 bases map to TRBD2. The clonotype was recovered from a girl between 10 and 17 years old with multiple sclerosis. CDR3 nucleotides: TGTGCCAGCAGGACTAGCGGGGTATACAATGAGCAGTTCTTC. It yields the protein CASRTSGVYNEQFF.